The 9 T cell receptor beta chains presented below share a single source sample, sequenced in a study of shared clonotypes between healthy human individuals. Here immunoSEQ multiplex PCR was the method, and the copy in TCRdb shows in-frame clones only, minus some. The table has 2,500,000 or so clones, 85% to 95% seen once; the top ten hold 0.13% to 0.15%. The specimen sequenced was naive CD4+ T cells sorted from blood. The subset denotes: CD45RA+ positively selected. The receptors here all came from a man in his late teens or twenties in good health.

The chain couples TRBV27 to TRBJ1-2, with 9 bases aligning to TRBD1. Looked up from germline, CDR1 is MNHEY and CDR2 is SMNVEV (reference sequence). V shed 4 bases, J shed 6 bases, and the junction held 6 bases outside the gene matches. The CDR3 consists of 14 residues. CDR3 DNA sequence: TGTGCCAGCAGTTCCACCGGGACAGGGAATGGCTACACCTTC. Translation gives CASSSTGTGNGYTF.

V is TRBV5-1 and J is TRBJ2-7; tentatively, D is TRBD1 (7 bases). The CDR3 sequence is 14 residues long. From germline, CDR1 is SGHRS and CDR2 YFSETQ. The germline V and J ends were trimmed by 4 bases and 3 bases, with 14 bases remaining between them. The CDR3 sequence is CASSVNRGLYEQYF. The CDR3 DNA sequence: TGCGCCAGCAGCGTAAACAGGGGACTCTACGAGCAGTACTTC.

CDR3 coding DNA: TGTGCCAGTAGTACCGGGACACCCTCTGGGGCCAACGTCCTGACTTTC. The encoded protein is CASSTGTPSGANVLTF. The chain employs TRBV19 and TRBJ2-6, with a possible D match to TRBD1 (6 bases). Germline V gene data show CDR1 as LNHDA and CDR2 as SQIVND (reference sequence). Trimming took off 4 bases at V and 0 bases at J, with 10 bases between the two ends. The CDR3 covers 16 residues.

This sequence joins TRBV18 and TRBJ2-3, with D hard to call. This CDR3 spans 14 amino acids. V was pared by 4 bases and J by 4 bases, with 12 bases between. CDR1 and CDR2 (germline): KGHSH, LQKENI. The CDR3 region has the DNA TGTGCCAGCTCACTGTCCATGATTCCAGATACGCAGTATTTT. Its protein product is CASSLSMIPDTQYF.

A single count supports this clone. This rearrangement joins TRBV30 to TRBJ2-5; TRBD2 is a possible D gene (6 bases). Trimming left V 3 bases short and J 13 bases short, with 18 bases between. Germline loops: CDR1 GTSNPN, CDR2 SVGIG (reference sequence). This CDR3 is 12 amino acids long. DNA of the CDR3: TGTGCCTGGAGCGGAGGAGGGTCGGTCCTGTACTTC. Translating gives CAWSGGGSVLYF.

The J gene is TRBJ2-1, the V gene TRBV7-2, with 10 positions matching TRBD2. This CDR3 has 16 residues. The germline gives CDR1 SGHTA, CDR2 FQGNSA. After removal of 3 bases from V and 9 bases from J, the junction contained 11 bases not matched to a gene. DNA for the CDR3: TGTGCCAGCAGCTTTACATCGCTAGCGGGAGTTAGTGAGCAGTTCTTC. This gives the protein CASSFTSLAGVSEQFF.

This clone was seen more than once but under ten times. The chain links TRBV2 to TRBJ1-5, with unresolved D. The germline V and J ends were trimmed by 6 bases and 6 bases, with 12 bases remaining between them. The CDR3 has 13 residues. The germline V gene has CDR1 SNHLY and CDR2 FYNNEI. The CDR3 region is CASRPNLGQPQHF. The CDR3 DNA reads TGTGCCAGCAGACCCAATCTCGGTCAGCCCCAGCATTTT.

This clone appeared a single time. The chain has TRBV4-1 and TRBJ2-3; TRBD2 is a possible D gene (5 bases). The ends were cut back, 0 bases at V and 7 bases at J, with 11 bases in the middle. This CDR3 is built from 14 residues. Germline V gene lookup returns CDR1 MGHRA and CDR2 YSYEKL. The DNA for the CDR3 is TGCGCCAGCAGCCAAGATACCCTAGCCCATACGCAGTATTTT. Translating it yields CASSQDTLAHTQYF.

This chain uses TRBV5-6 with TRBJ1-1, with D perhaps TRBD1 (5 bases). V was pared by 3 bases and J by 1 base, with 13 bases between. Germline V lookup: CDR1 SGHDT, CDR2 YYEEEE. This CDR3 is 15 amino acids long. The CDR3 sequence is CASSSSFRENTEAFF. Here the CDR3 DNA reads TGTGCCAGCAGCTCTTCCTTCAGGGAGAACACTGAAGCTTTCTTT.